This passage covers 2 T cell receptor beta chains from one sample sequenced in a study of blood T cell repertoires in COVID-19 (TCRdb year 2020). Libraries were constructed by the immunoSEQ multiplex PCR assay. In TCRdb, the immuneACCESS table is reduced to in-frame sequences with V and J assigned. These tables do not hold every clone; where another copy was compared, an unresolved V gene accounts for under half, and the others remain unexplained. Across this sample there are over 350,000 clones, with just over 85% seen only once. The top ten clonotypes cover about 1.5% of the sample. The sample consisted of peripheral blood. These receptors came from a woman aged 25 to 45 with active or convalescent COVID-19.

The chain joins TRBV3-1 (or the pseudogene TRBV3-2) to TRBJ2-3; D may be TRBD2 (7 bases). CDR1 LGHDT and CDR2 YNNKEL come from the germline V gene (reference sequence). V lost 3 bases and J lost 4, with 14 bases in between. The CDR3 runs 15 residues. In DNA, the CDR3 is TGTGCCAGCAGCCACGGCGCGGGGGCGGCAGATACGCAGTATTTT. Amino acids: CASSHGAGAADTQYF.

Points on this clone: A junction boundary mismatches the germline segment, possibly from a read error. Other DNA sequences in this sample translate to the same CDR3. The J gene is TRBJ2-5, the V gene TRBV7-2; the D is unclear. The CDR3 runs to 15 residues. Germline loops: CDR1 SGHTA, CDR2 FQGNSA. CDR3 DNA: TGTGCTAGCAGCTTAGAGATAGCCCTCCAAGAGACCCAGTACTTC. It is translated as CASSLEIALQETQYF.